This T cell receptor beta chain derives from a study of glioma-infiltrating T cells after dendritic cell vaccination. Overall study context: Patients received autologous tumor lysate-pulsed dendritic cell vaccination between about 2002 and 2013. Dendritic cells derived from monocytes and pulsed with autologous tumor lysate formed the vaccine.

CDR1 and CDR2 (germline): LGHNT, FRNRAP. The CDR3 consists of 17 residues. V was trimmed by 5 bases and J by 5 bases, leaving 19 bases between them. Here immunoSEQ multiplex PCR was the method, and the copy in TCRdb shows in-frame clones only, minus some. The sample lists 95,000 or so clones; over 65% were seen once. PBMC sampling occurred before vaccination, two weeks after the third dose, and at progression. The chain has TRBV12-5 and TRBJ2-6; the D gene is possibly TRBD1 (5 bases). This receptor was taken from a human donor with glioblastoma. Sample: blood, taken before dendritic cell vaccination. The CDR3: CASGVGPGQSRANVLTF. CDR3 sequence (DNA): TGTGCTAGTGGTGTAGGTCCAGGACAAAGTCGGGCCAACGTCCTGACTTTC.